These 2 T cell receptor beta chains originate from one sample sequenced in a study of cytomegalovirus exposure and HLA in healthy donors. PCR primers comprised 60 Vbeta and 13 Jbeta primers. Sequencing used immunoSEQ multiplex PCR; TCRdb keeps in-frame clones, though not all of them. The profile covers 190,000 or so clones, with over 80% appearing a single time and 1.6% taken by the ten largest. The source material was PBMCs. The receptors stem from a man aged 45-65 years in good health and CMV-seronegative.

As regards this clone: Here the CDR3 omits its conserved ending phenylalanine or tryptophan, so a read error is the likely source. The genes are TRBV7-9 and TRBJ1-1; the D is unclear. The CDR3 has 13 amino acids. The ends were cut back, 5 bases at V and 6 bases at J, with 13 bases in the middle. The germline gives CDR1 SEHNR, CDR2 FQNEAQ (reference sequence). The CDR3 loop reads CASSHYEAAEAFL. CDR3 DNA: TGTGCCAGCAGCCACTACGAGGCAGCTGAAGCTTTCCTT.

This clone occurred once. The V gene is TRBV2, the J gene TRBJ1-3; maybe TRBD1 (6 bases). This CDR3 comprises 14 residues. The V end was cut by 10 bases, the J end by 0 bases, with 13 bases between. Germline V gene lookup returns CDR1 SNHLY and CDR2 FYNNEI. The CDR3 loop is CANGQSYSGNTIYF. CDR3 nucleotides: TGTGCCAACGGACAGTCCTACTCTGGAAACACCATATATTTT.